The 16 T cell receptor beta chains below come from one sample, sequenced in a study of cytomegalovirus exposure and HLA in healthy donors. The PCR contained 60 Vbeta and 13 Jbeta primers. The data were produced by immunoSEQ multiplex PCR, yet TCRdb's version contains in-frame clones alone and is incomplete. The profile shows some 150,000 clones, around 82% of them singletons. The source material was PBMCs. Every receptor here comes from a man between 45 and 60 years old in good health and CMV-seronegative.

CDR3 in amino acids: CASSKIQGIYEQYF. DNA of the CDR3: TGTGCCAGCAGCAAAATCCAGGGAATCTACGAGCAGTACTTC. The chain links TRBV21-1 to TRBJ2-7; TRBD1, the table's D call, was not compared with the DNA. TRBV21-1 is labeled a pseudogene. This CDR3 spans 14 amino acids.

The chain recombines TRBV7-2 with TRBJ2-5; a weak D match, TRBD2 (6 bases). Germline loops: CDR1 SGHTA, CDR2 FQGNSA. The CDR3 extends over 15 amino acids. Trimming took off 5 bases at V and 8 bases at J, with 21 bases between the two ends. CDR3 loop: CASSTGGAGGSTQYF. CDR3 sequence (DNA): TGTGCCAGCAGCACCGGCGGGGCGGGCGGTAGCACCCAGTACTTC.

The genes are TRBV7-8 and TRBJ2-3; no clear D. Deletions cut 5 bases from V and 11 bases from J, with 11 bases between. This CDR3 comprises 11 residues. CDR1 is SGHVS and CDR2 is FQNEAQ in the germline V gene. The CDR3 region is CASSPALKQYF. CDR3 sequence (DNA): TGTGCCAGCAGCCCGGCACTAAAGCAGTATTTT.

The chain uses TRBV1 and TRBJ2-1; the table gives TRBD2 as D, unverified against the DNA. TRBV1 is a pseudogene. The CDR3 loop spans 19 amino acids. CDR3 nucleotides: TGCACCAGCAGCCAACCCATCGGGGGGGCGGGAGGGCCAAACAATGAGCAGTTCTTC. Protein product: CTSSQPIGGAGGPNNEQFF.

The V and J genes are TRBV6-1 and TRBJ2-5; weak D call: TRBD1 (6 bases). The CDR3 extends over 14 amino acids. V lost 5 bases and J 4 bases, leaving 14 bases between the germline ends. CDR1 is MNHNS, CDR2 SASEGT, per germline. CDR3 loop: CASSSQGPGETQYF. Here the CDR3 DNA reads TGTGCCAGCAGTTCGCAGGGGCCGGGAGAGACCCAGTACTTC.

V usage is TRBV5-1 and J usage is TRBJ1-1, with 8 nucleotides matching TRBD1. The CDR3 is made up of 15 amino acids. CDR1 and CDR2 (germline): SGHRS, YFSETQ. J lost 2 bases, V lost 4 bases, and 7 bases had no gene match. The CDR3 protein is CASSPDGQGNTEAFF. Written as DNA, the CDR3 is TGCGCCAGCAGCCCCGACGGACAGGGAAACACTGAAGCTTTCTTT.

The chain is built from TRBV18 and TRBJ1-1, with D perhaps TRBD1 (6 bases). The CDR3 spans 15 residues. Per germline, CDR1 KGHSH and CDR2 LQKENI. The germline V and J ends were trimmed by 4 bases and 4 bases, with 16 bases remaining between them. The DNA for the CDR3 is TGTGCCAGCTCACTACTTAGTCAGGGGAGCACTGAAGCTTTCTTT. It encodes CASSLLSQGSTEAFF.

The chain is built from TRBV2 and TRBJ2-5, with D perhaps TRBD1 (6 bases). Trimming took 5 bases from V and 5 from J, leaving 12 bases between them. Germline V gene lookup returns CDR1 SNHLY and CDR2 FYNNEI. The CDR3 spans 13 residues. Here the CDR3 DNA reads TGTGCCAGCAGTACAGGGTTGTCGGAGACCCAGTACTTC. Translation: CASSTGLSETQYF.

The CDR3 region has the DNA TGCGCCAGCGGCACAGGGGTCTCTGGGGCCAACGTCCTGACTTTC. The encoded protein is CASGTGVSGANVLTF. The rearrangement links TRBV5-1 to TRBJ2-6; 7 bases are a match to TRBD1. The CDR3 spans 15 residues. The V gene's germline CDR1 is SGHRS and CDR2 YFSETQ. J gave up 0 bases and V 7 bases, and 4 bases lay outside the gene matches.

The chain joins TRBV5-6 to TRBJ2-7, with D maybe TRBD2 (7 bases). Germline values: CDR1 SGHDT, CDR2 YYEEEE. The CDR3 is 14 amino acids. V was cut by 1 base and J by 5 bases, with 13 bases left in between. CDR3 in DNA: TGTGCCAGCAGCTTGACTGCGGGGGCCCACGAGCAGTACTTC. Translated: CASSLTAGAHEQYF.

The CDR3: CASSQDFKPGQTSYSNQPQHF. CDR3 DNA sequence: TGTGCCAGCAGCCAAGATTTTAAACCGGGACAGACTTCTTATAGCAATCAGCCCCAGCATTTT. The rearrangement links TRBV7-8 to TRBJ1-5; 7 nucleotides align to TRBD1. The germline gives CDR1 SGHVS, CDR2 FQNEAQ. The CDR3 has 21 amino acids. Losses at the gene ends were 5 bases for V and 0 bases for J; bases not matched to a gene: 22.

This clone was found once. V and J are TRBV5-6 and TRBJ1-5, with 8 positions matching TRBD1. Germline CDR1 reads SGHDT; CDR2 reads YYEEEE. This CDR3 spans 13 amino acids. Trimming took 4 bases from V and 7 from J; bases not matched to a gene: 4. CDR3 region: CASSQGAEQPQHF. CDR3 bases: TGTGCCAGCAGCCAGGGGGCGGAACAGCCCCAGCATTTT.

The rearrangement joins TRBV6-5 to TRBJ2-2; perhaps TRBD2 as D (6 bases). Germline V gives CDR1 MNHEY, CDR2 SVGAGI. The V end lost 0 bases, the J end lost 5 bases, and 10 bases lay between the germline ends. The CDR3 runs 15 residues. The CDR3: CASSYSDRGTGELFF. The CDR3 nucleotides are TGTGCCAGCAGTTACTCCGACCGGGGGACCGGGGAGCTGTTTTTT.

This clone appeared a few times. The chain carries TRBV18 and TRBJ1-2; a weak D match, TRBD1 (6 bases). V shed 2 bases and J shed 3 bases, with 10 bases lying between them. There are 14 residues in the CDR3. The germline V gene has CDR1 KGHSH and CDR2 LQKENI. The CDR3 DNA sequence: TGTGCCAGCTCACCAGGAGCAGGGGACTATGGCTACACCTTC. Protein: CASSPGAGDYGYTF.

This rearrangement joins TRBV13 to TRBJ1-5; 7 nucleotides agree with TRBD1. Germline V gives CDR1 PRHDT, CDR2 FYEKMQ (reference sequence). Trimming cost V 4 bases and J 2 bases; bases outside gene matches: 8. The CDR3 runs to 16 residues. CDR3 nucleotide sequence: TGTGCCAGCAGCTACGGACAGGCGGGTGGCAATCAGCCCCAGCATTTT. Its translation: CASSYGQAGGNQPQHF.

This chain connects TRBV15 to TRBJ1-5; possibly TRBD1 for D (5 bases). The CDR3 runs to 15 residues. Germline assignment: CDR1 LNHNV and CDR2 YYDKDF (reference sequence). V lost 0 bases, J lost 3 bases, and 9 bases lay in between. The DNA for the CDR3 is TGTGCCACCAGCAGAGAGGGGCTGTCCAATCAGCCCCAGCATTTT. Translating it yields CATSREGLSNQPQHF.